This T cell receptor beta chain emerged from a study of identical twins (dated by TCRdb to about 2016). With respect to the entire study: To test whether fetal clonotypes persist, this study deep-sequenced TCR alpha and beta repertoires from monozygotic twins, from unrelated adults of various ages, and from cord blood. To rule out contamination, the twin experiments were replicated at different times with different library preparation protocols. Study-wide conclusions, independent of this receptor: Abundant cord blood beta clonotypes carried fewer insertions; young adult naive repertoires showed a weaker similar trend, while memory repertoires showed none. The excess sharing between twins in beta out-of-frame sequences was weaker because fewer shared sequences reduced the signal-to-noise ratio. Invariant T cells such as MAIT and iNKT could partly confound zero-insertion analyses, although diverse VJ usage argued against such confounding for most clonotypes. Conclusions relied on cross-sectional statistical analysis, since the same donors could not be followed over many years. In monozygotic twins, out-of-frame TCR alpha sharing was systematically underestimated by recombination models, although the models agreed with sharing between unrelated individuals. Out-of-frame TCR alpha sequences shared between twins showed an excess of low generation-probability sequences compared with coincidental sharing between unrelated individuals.

Library construction relied on 5' RACE. The sequencing machine was an Illumina HiSeq 2000. A universal primer binding site was introduced by template switching, and a unique molecular identifier was present in the final cDNA, enabling accurate counting of TCR cDNA molecules. Specific primers in the conserved constant-segment region were used to synthesize first-strand cDNA for TCR alpha and beta chains. To control for contamination, each cDNA library was double barcoded with a SMART-Mk sample barcode plus Illumina barcodes. TruSeq adapter sequences and Illumina sample barcodes were added in two successive PCR steps. The TCR alpha and beta cDNA libraries were sequenced on the Illumina HiSeq platform using custom primers. The authors' analysis ran thus. MiGEC processed the raw reads to extract unique molecular identifiers, while MiXCR was used to determine the CDR3 positions. For each individual, recombination models were inferred using an EM algorithm with the repgenHMM and IGoR tools. The tcR package in R was used for shared clonotype analysis, with sharing normalized by the product of cloneset sizes. To study raw recombination without the effects of thymic and clonal selection, out-of-frame nonproductive sequences were analyzed. The public reads were reprocessed in TCRdb via fastp at Q25 and MiXCR, keeping in-frame beta chains. Here each entry gathers all rows of one CDR3 protein and keeps the most common genes and DNA. The V and J calls follow TCRdb's processing rather than the paper's. The sample data list about 450,000 distinct CDR3 sequences, and around 20% of these were observed just once. About 12% of the sample goes to the ten largest clones.

Here V drops 5 bases and J drops 4 bases, and the junction holds 16 bases not matched to any gene. Including the terminal cysteine and phenylalanine, the CDR3 comprises 19 residues. The read is trimmed to its CDR3 DNA, 57 bases read in frame from base 1. Looking up the germline V gene (reference sequence) yields CDR1 PRHDT and CDR2 FYEKMQ. Every donor was a healthy Caucasian. The researchers also sequenced three unrelated adults who were not twins: a male aged 18 to 29, a male aged 50 to 59, and a female aged 50 to 59. Using Miltenyi CD45RO+ enrichment and human naive T-cell isolation kits, memory (CD45RO+) and naive T cells were isolated from PBMC. This clonotype was counted a single time. It lacks a known antigen. No qualities accompany the bases; no much larger clone lies one base away. Resting on one read, the evidence is weak.

This clonotype was sampled from a man aged 50-60 years in good health. What was sequenced was naive T cells sorted from blood. The cell subset or site label, read with the paper, signifies: cells isolated with a human naive T-cell isolation kit. The chain is assembled from TRBV13 and TRBJ2-3, and TRBD2 matches 12 of the central bases. The base sequence is TGTGCCAGCAGCCCAAGAGGGATACTAGCGGGGGGCAGACCAGATACGCAGTATTTT. The translation is CASSPRGILAGGRPDTQYF.